This entry lists 6 T cell receptor beta chains sequenced from one sample in a study of cytomegalovirus exposure and HLA in healthy donors (dated by TCRdb to about 2017). Library generation was performed with the immunoSEQ multiplex PCR assay. For the multiplex PCR, a mixture combining 60 forward primers for TCR Vbeta segments and 13 reverse primers for TCR Jbeta segments was used. TCRdb retrieved this table from immuneACCESS and kept in-frame rearrangements only. Not all clones are present; in checked studies, unresolved V genes account for under half, and no reason is known for the remainder. The sample yields roughly 110,000 clones; 60% to 80% were counted once. About 5% of the sample lies in the top ten. Source material: PBMCs. The receptors here all came from a woman under 40 in good health and CMV-seropositive.

The chain is built from TRBV9 and TRBJ1-1, with D maybe TRBD1 (5 bases). The CDR3 runs 13 residues. The germline gives CDR1 SGDLS, CDR2 YYNGEE. Trimming pared 4 bases from V and 5 bases from J, leaving 12 bases between. This CDR3 reads CASSSGGGTEAFF. The CDR3 nucleotides are TGTGCCAGCAGCTCCGGGGGGGGGACTGAAGCTTTCTTT.

The genes are TRBV18 and TRBJ2-1, with a tentative D call TRBD2 (6 bases). The germline gives CDR1 KGHSH, CDR2 LQKENI. Trimming pared 5 bases from V and 4 bases from J, leaving 9 bases between. The CDR3 sequence is 13 residues long. The CDR3: CASSSGRYNEQFF. DNA of the CDR3: TGTGCCAGCTCATCGGGGAGGTACAATGAGCAGTTCTTC.

V and J are TRBV18 and TRBJ2-1, with a tentative D call TRBD1 (6 bases). The V end was cut by 1 base, the J end by 6 bases, with 13 bases between. Germline CDR1 is KGHSH and CDR2 is LQKENI. This CDR3 is 15 amino acids long. As DNA, the CDR3 is TGTGCCAGCTCACCACTTACAGGGTCGGGCAATGAGCAGTTCTTC. Amino acids: CASSPLTGSGNEQFF.

J is TRBJ2-1 and V is TRBV19; 7 positions agree with TRBD2. V was pared by 7 bases and J by 3 bases, with 9 bases of the junction left unmatched. The CDR3 sequence is 15 residues long. CDR1 LNHDA and CDR2 SQIVND come from the germline V gene (reference sequence). CDR3: CASKVGGGDYNEQFF. For the CDR3, the DNA is TGTGCCAGTAAGGTTGGCGGGGGTGACTACAATGAGCAGTTCTTC.

This clone was counted between two and nine times. The chain combines TRBV28 with TRBJ2-3; D remains ambiguous. There are 13 residues in the CDR3. The germline CDR1 and CDR2 sequences are MDHEN and SYDVKM. Trimming pared 5 bases from V and 0 bases from J, leaving 6 bases between. The CDR3 sequence: CASSIPSTDTQYF. CDR3 nucleotides: TGTGCCAGCAGTATCCCTAGCACAGATACGCAGTATTTT. Using reference TRBV28 and TRBJ2-3 for the parts outside the CDR3, the full variable domain is DVKVTQSSRYLVKRTGEKVFLECVQDMDHENMFWYRQDPGLGLRLIYFSYDVKMKEKGDIPEGYSVSREKKERFSLILESASTNQTSMYLCASSIPSTDTQYFGPGTRLTVL.

The V call is TRBV7-3, the J call TRBJ1-1, with D unresolved. Germline loops: CDR1 SGHTA, CDR2 FQGTGA. This CDR3 contains 15 residues. The V end lost 2 bases, the J end lost 1 base, and 11 bases lay between the germline ends. The CDR3 region is CASSLGPLWNTEAFF. The CDR3 DNA reads TGTGCCAGCAGCTTAGGCCCGTTGTGGAACACTGAAGCTTTCTTT.